This TCR beta chain comes out of a study of T cell repertoires in cytomegalovirus infection. TCRdb analysed the reads with MiXCR anew, one entry per CDR3 protein. In the table there are 150,000 to 200,000 distinct CDR3 sequences, roughly 19% of which are singletons. V lost 4 bases, J lost 7 bases, and 13 bases stayed unmatched. Per germline, CDR1 SGHRS and CDR2 YFSETQ. The CDR3 sequence is 15 residues long. This rearrangement joins TRBV5-1 to TRBJ2-7; TRBD1 matches at 8 bases. This clonotype was obtained from a human donor in good health (CMV status not recorded). Some clones in this sample may be carry-over from other donors' samples. Input material: PBMCs. For the CDR3, the DNA is TGCGCCAGCAGCAGCCGGGACAGGCCTTCTGGGGAGCAGTACTTC. Translating it yields CASSSRDRPSGEQYF.